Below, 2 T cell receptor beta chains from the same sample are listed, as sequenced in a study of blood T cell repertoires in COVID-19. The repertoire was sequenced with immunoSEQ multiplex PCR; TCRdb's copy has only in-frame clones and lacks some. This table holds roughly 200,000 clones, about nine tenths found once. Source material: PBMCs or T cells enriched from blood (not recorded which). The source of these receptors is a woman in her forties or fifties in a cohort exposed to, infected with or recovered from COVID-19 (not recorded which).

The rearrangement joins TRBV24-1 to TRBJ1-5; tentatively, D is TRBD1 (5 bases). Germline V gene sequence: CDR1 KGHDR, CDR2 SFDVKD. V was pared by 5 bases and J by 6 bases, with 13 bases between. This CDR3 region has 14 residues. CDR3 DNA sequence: TGTGCCACCAGTGCATGGGGGGGAGGTCAGCCCCAGCATTTT. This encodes CATSAWGGGQPQHF.

CDR3 region: CASSRQGAGDTEAFF. The DNA of the CDR3 is TGTGCCAGCAGCCGGCAAGGGGCAGGGGACACTGAAGCTTTCTTT. The chain joins TRBV3-1 (or the pseudogene TRBV3-2) to TRBJ1-1, with D maybe TRBD1 (6 bases). The CDR3 is 15 amino acids. Germline CDR1 reads LGHDT; CDR2 reads YNNKEL (reference sequence). V was trimmed by 4 bases and J by 3 bases, leaving 15 bases between them.